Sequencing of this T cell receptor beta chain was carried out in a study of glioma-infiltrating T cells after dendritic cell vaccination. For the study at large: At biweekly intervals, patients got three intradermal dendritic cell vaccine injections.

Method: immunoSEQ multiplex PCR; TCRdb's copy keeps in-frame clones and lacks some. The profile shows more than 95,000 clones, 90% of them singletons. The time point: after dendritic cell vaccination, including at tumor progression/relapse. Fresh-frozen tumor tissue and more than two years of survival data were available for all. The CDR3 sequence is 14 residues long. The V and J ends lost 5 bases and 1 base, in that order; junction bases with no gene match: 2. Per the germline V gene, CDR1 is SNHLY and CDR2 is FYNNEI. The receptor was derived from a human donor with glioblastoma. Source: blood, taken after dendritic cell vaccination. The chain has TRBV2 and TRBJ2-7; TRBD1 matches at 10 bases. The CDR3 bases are TGTGCCAGCAGTCAGGACAGGGGGTCCTACGAGCAGTACTTC. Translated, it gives CASSQDRGSYEQYF.